This T cell receptor beta chain was recovered during a study of blood T cells in healthy people across ages (dated by TCRdb to between 2015 and 2016). Background for the entire study: In model experiments, template switching captured roughly one uniquely barcoded TCR beta cDNA molecule for every two T cells. The study measured age-related changes in TCR beta repertoire diversity using deep sequencing normalized with unique cDNA molecular identifiers. Using the same blood draw, the study looked at two additional independent replicas of 1 million unique cDNA reads for two donors, one aged 18 to 30 and the other aged 80 or older. The donors were divided into four age groups: young (average approximately 15 years), middle-aged (approximately 39), aged (roughly 60) and long-lived (82). To avoid experimental bias, donors of different ages were distributed randomly across sequencing lanes. General study outcomes and caveats: Estimates of total diversity based on one million sequenced T cells were considered lower bounds and underestimates. Because the CMV infection status of the donors was unknown, age-related changes in expanded clonotypes may potentially have been confounded. The percentage of naive T cells measured by flow cytometry correlated strongly with observed TCR beta diversity. Because profiling used bulk unsorted PBMCs, naive and antigen-experienced compartments could not be compared conclusively. As age increased, observed TCR beta diversity per million T cells dropped in a roughly linear way, and a significant reduction was already evident by age 40. Compared with the aged group, the long-lived group had more naive CD4+ T cells, fewer expanded clones and increased TCR diversity, suggesting age selection.

The library was prepared using 5' RACE. Sequenced on an Illumina HiSeq 2500. A second PCR of roughly 7 to 11 cycles was performed with a sample-barcoded 5' primer and a J-beta primer mix. A template-switch 5' adaptor carrying 12 random nucleotides introduced a unique molecular identifier onto each TCR beta cDNA molecule. At least 3 million CDR3-containing paired-end reads were obtained from each sample. The Mint cDNA synthesis kit, primed by a TRBC-specific oligonucleotide, was used to synthesize first-strand cDNA from all RNA. After uracil-DNA glycosylase treatment, a first 18-cycle PCR used universal primers M1SS and BC2_uni_R on all cDNA. In the authors' own workflow: For normalization, 1 million high-quality reads, each with a distinct molecular identifier, were randomly selected from each sample. Reads with shared molecular identifiers were discarded instead of being binned into consensus sequences. MiTCR, run with a Q25 quality threshold and the strictest error-elimination algorithm, handled CDR3 identification, clonotype clustering and error correction. Lower-bound total TCR beta diversity was estimated with a nonparametric unseen species model using Euler transformation. The public reads were quality trimmed at Q25 with fastp and then assembled into clones with MiXCR by TCRdb, keeping productive beta chains. One record per CDR3 amino acid sequence lists the most common genes and DNA. The V and J calls were determined by TCRdb, not by the authors. The sample table records approximately 1,000,000 distinct CDR3 sequences; 40% to 55% of these occur just once. Jointly, the top ten make up approximately 19% of the sample.

CDR1 and CDR2 are drawn from the germline V gene (reference sequence): WNHNN, SYGVQD. The junction carries 18 bases between V and J, which are trimmed by 0 bases and 4 bases respectively. The CDR3 numbers 17 residues from cysteine through phenylalanine. Only the CDR3 DNA is retained, 51 bases long and in frame from the first base. Systemically healthy Caucasian individuals from Russia, some 40 in total and aged 6 to 90 years, were included as donors. Each donor gave 8 to 10 milliliters of peripheral blood, collected into EDTA-treated Vacutainer tubes. PBMCs were isolated by Ficoll-Paque density-gradient centrifugation, with at least 7 million obtained per sample. Trizol reagent was used to extract total RNA from the PBMCs, yielding at least 5 micrograms per sample. Naive CD45RAhigh/CD27high T cell percentages were measured by flow cytometry on a PBMC aliquot from every donor. This clonotype was seen only a few times. This receptor's antigen is unknown. Base qualities are not recorded, but no much larger clone differs from it by a single base.

The chain is encoded by TRBV10-1 joined to TRBJ2-5; TRBD2 might be the D gene, on 7 matching bases. The sequence came from a woman aged 55 to 70 in good health. The sequenced sample consisted of blood. The CDR3 region has the sequence CASSESSAGEGGETQYF. The nucleotide sequence reads TGCGCCAGCAGTGAGTCGAGTGCGGGAGAAGGGGGAGAGACCCAGTACTTC.